The entry below gives a single T cell receptor (beta chain) sequence along with its context. Its antigen remains unidentified. No quality values exist for individual bases; no much larger clone is one base distant. This sample includes further DNA sequences coding for the same CDR3. TCR CDR3 regions were amplified from genomic DNA by multiplex PCR using the deep immunoSEQ assay. Genomic DNA extracted from each cell subset was distributed evenly over all wells of several immunoSEQ 96-well plates, and each plate served as one replicate. For sorted subsets, approximately 190 ng genomic DNA, equal to tens of thousands of T cell genomes, was loaded into each replicate PCR. Purified libraries were quantified with a Qubit 3.0 fluorometer, sized on a Bioanalyzer 2100, and re-quantified with the KAPA Library Quantification kit. Each immunoSEQ 96-well plate was sequenced on its own single-read 150-cycle Illumina NextSeq 550 flow cell. The paper's data handling went like this. The immunoSEQ output contained only junctional sequences without quality scores, so filtering could not match that applied to full-length reads. To assign V/J genes and CDR3, sequences were annotated using PyIR, a Python wrapper for IgBLAST v1.9, with IMGT germline references. Reads were filtered out if the reads had weak V/J assignments (E-value above 1e-6), no CDR3, stop codons, out-of-frame junctions, or ambiguous translated residues. A V3J clonotype was defined by an identical inferred V gene, J gene, and CDR3 amino acid sequence. The percentage overlap between two repertoires was calculated by dividing the number of shared unique clonotypes by the size of the smaller repertoire. Three approaches were used to assess repertoire richness: RTK rarefaction, the Chao1 estimator, and Recon v2.1 estimates of unobserved clonotypes. For all TCRbeta clonotypes obtained by the gDNA method from a few donors, generation probabilities were computed with OLGA. The clones in this table, taken by TCRdb from immuneACCESS, are in-frame only. Not every clone is retained; where verified, under half of the shortfall comes from an unresolved V gene, and the cause of the rest is unknown. V and J calls and clone size are given by that table; D and trimming were obtained from the DNA. For this sample there are over a million clones; 98% to 99% appear just once. In total, the top ten clones hold 0.36% of the sample.

The donors were healthy, HIV-negative adults who had no recently reported acute infections or vaccinations. Every donor was a Caucasian adult residing in Nashville, Tennessee, USA. Magnetic negative selection was used to enrich CD4+ T cells, after which naive cells were positively selected on CD45RA and the negative fraction became the memory subset. Blood was collected by leukapheresis, and PBMCs were isolated by Ficoll-Histopaque density gradient centrifugation and then cryopreserved in liquid nitrogen vapor phase. Analytical flow cytometry was used to check the purity and quantity of every magnetically sorted T cell population. Each sorted fraction had its genomic DNA isolated and then quantified by UV absorbance on a Nanodrop 2000c. The data are from a study of shared clonotypes between healthy human individuals (TCRdb year 2020). A note on the overall study: The cohort included three men and two women between 18 and 49 years of age. To increase sequencing depth and limit assay-specific biases, different laboratories used diverse techniques to prepare libraries and sequence TCR repertoires. For each donor, three plates each were used for CD4 naive and CD4 memory, two plates were used for CD8 naive, and one plate was used for CD8 memory. To estimate repertoire size and how much clonotypes are shared between individuals, the study performed deep sequencing of blood TCR repertoires from roughly five healthy adults. Between about 0.85 and 8.9 billion PBMCs per donor were obtained by leukapheresis. Overall results and qualifications from the work: Clonotypes shared by all four sorted-subset donors showed higher generation probabilities than non-shared clonotypes. Sampling was restricted to blood, and TCR repertoires in tissue are likely to differ from TCR repertoires in blood. Estimated clonotype richness was generally larger for naive than for memory subsets. Pairwise subsampling indicated that sequencing depth was expected to affect the degree of clonotype sharing among donors. The small number of donors limited the genetic and exposure-history diversity represented. Rarefaction of sorted-subset datasets indicated incomplete sequencing despite the large sequencing depth. When a few donors were compared, the shared fraction of clonotypes was 5% to 6.5% for naive CD4, more than 3% for naive CD8, more than 2% for memory CD4, and less than 0.45% for memory CD8.

The specimen was naive CD4+ T cells sorted from blood. The sample's cell subset or site label, in plain terms: CD45RA+ positively selected. The source of this sequence is a man under 40 in good health.

The DNA is TGTGCCAGCAGCTCATCCTACGAGCAGTACTTC. Its translation is CASSSSYEQYF. The chain was built from TRBV11-2 and TRBJ2-7; the D segment cannot be called with confidence. Spanning cysteine to phenylalanine, the CDR3 consists of 11 amino acids. Only the CDR3 DNA stays, 33 bases, in frame from base 1. Trimming takes 4 bases from V and 1 base from J, and the germline ends sit 2 bases apart. For CDR1 and CDR2, the germline V gene lists SGHAT and FQNNGV.